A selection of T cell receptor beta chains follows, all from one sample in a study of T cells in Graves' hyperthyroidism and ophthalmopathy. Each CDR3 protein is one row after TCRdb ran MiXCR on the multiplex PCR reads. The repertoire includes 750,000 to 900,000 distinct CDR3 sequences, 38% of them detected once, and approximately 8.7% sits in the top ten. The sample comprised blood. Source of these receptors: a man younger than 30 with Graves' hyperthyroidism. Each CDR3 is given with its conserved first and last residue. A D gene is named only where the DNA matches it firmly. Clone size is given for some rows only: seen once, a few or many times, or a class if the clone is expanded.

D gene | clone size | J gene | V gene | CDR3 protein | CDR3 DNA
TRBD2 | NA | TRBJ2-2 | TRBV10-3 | CAISESSSGINSGGELFF | TGTGCCATCAGTGAGTCGTCTAGCGGCATCAACTCAGGCGGGGAGCTGTTTTTT
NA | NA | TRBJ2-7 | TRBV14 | CASSQDVGYEQYF | TGTGCCAGCAGCCAAGATGTGGGCTACGAGCAGTACTTC
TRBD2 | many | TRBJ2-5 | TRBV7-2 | CASSFGLAGVAETQYF | TGTGCCAGCAGCTTTGGACTAGCGGGAGTCGCGGAGACCCAGTACTTC
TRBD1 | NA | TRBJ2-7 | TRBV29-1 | CSAHSGQEYEQYF | TGCAGCGCCCACTCGGGACAGGAATACGAGCAGTACTTC
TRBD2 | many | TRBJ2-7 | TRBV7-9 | CASSLLAGGPGEQYF | TGTGCCAGCAGCTTACTAGCGGGAGGGCCAGGCGAGCAGTACTTC
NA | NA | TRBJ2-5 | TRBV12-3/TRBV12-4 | CASSSEDPRATQYF | TGTGCCAGCAGTTCAGAGGACCCCCGGGCAACCCAGTACTTC
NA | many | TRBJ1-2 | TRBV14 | CASSQDRRHYGYTF | TGTGCCAGCAGCCAAGATCGCAGGCACTATGGCTACACCTTC
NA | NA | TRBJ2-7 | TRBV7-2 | CASSLEDGYGQYF | TGTGCCAGCAGCTTAGAAGACGGCTACGGGCAGTACTTC
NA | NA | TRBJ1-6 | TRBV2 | CSSSVLVGQSPLHF | TGTTCCAGCAGCGTACTCGTGGGTCAGTCACCCCTCCACTTT
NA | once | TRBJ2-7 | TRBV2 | CAGALQLDYEQYF | TGTGCCGGCGCCCTCCAACTTGACTACGAGCAGTACTTC